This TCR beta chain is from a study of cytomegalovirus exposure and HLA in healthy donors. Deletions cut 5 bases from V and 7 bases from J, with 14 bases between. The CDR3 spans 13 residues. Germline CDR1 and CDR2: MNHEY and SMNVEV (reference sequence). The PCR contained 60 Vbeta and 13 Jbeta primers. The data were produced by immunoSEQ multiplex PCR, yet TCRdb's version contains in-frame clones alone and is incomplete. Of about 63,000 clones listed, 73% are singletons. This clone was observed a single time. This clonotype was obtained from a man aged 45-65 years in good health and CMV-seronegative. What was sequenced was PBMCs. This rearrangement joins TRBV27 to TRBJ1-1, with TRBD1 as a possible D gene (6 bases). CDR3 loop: CASSGGVRVEAFF. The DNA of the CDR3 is TGTGCCAGCAGTGGGGGCGTCAGGGTTGAAGCTTTCTTT.